These 29 T cell receptor beta chains originate from one sample sequenced in a study of blood T cells in healthy people across ages. PCR was performed a second time for about 6 to 11 cycles using a sample-barcoded 5' primer and a J-beta primer mix. TCRdb re-called the 5' RACE reads with MiXCR, one entry per CDR3 protein. The table records 2 million or so distinct CDR3 sequences, about 50% of them present only once. The sequenced material came from blood. These receptors all come from a woman between 40 and 55 years old in good health.

CDR3 in DNA: TGTGCCAGCAGCCCCGTGGATTATGGGGCCCAGCATTTT. This encodes CASSPVDYGAQHF. The V and J genes are TRBV12-3 or TRBV12-4 and TRBJ1-5; the D is unclear. The CDR3 is made up of 13 amino acids. V dropped 6 bases and J dropped 11 bases, with 17 bases sitting between them.

CDR3 in amino acids: CSAPPRLSGSYNEQFF. CDR3 nucleotides: TGCAGTGCTCCCCCCAGACTGTCAGGCTCCTACAATGAGCAGTTCTTC. The chain joins TRBV20-1 to TRBJ2-1; no clear D. V was pared by 5 bases and J by 0 bases, with 17 bases between. Germline V lookup: CDR1 DFQATT, CDR2 SNEGSKA (reference sequence). This CDR3 has 16 amino acids.

The chain carries TRBV28 and TRBJ2-7; D not certain. The CDR3 is 12 residues long. Deletions cut 7 bases from V and 3 bases from J, with 10 bases between. Looked up from germline, CDR1 is MDHEN and CDR2 is SYDVKM. In nucleotides, the CDR3 is TGTGCCAGCAATTCACGAGACTACGAGCAGTACTTC. Its translation: CASNSRDYEQYF.

This clonotype was seen a few times. This sequence joins TRBV28 and TRBJ2-6; D gene uncertain. The V gene's germline CDR1 is MDHEN and CDR2 SYDVKM. The length of the CDR3 is 16 residues. V was shortened by 5 bases and J by 1 base, with 12 bases between the two germline ends. The CDR3 is CASSMLVTSGANVLTF. For the CDR3, the DNA is TGTGCCAGCAGTATGCTGGTGACGTCTGGGGCCAACGTCCTGACTTTC. The whole variable domain, filled in from reference TRBV28 and TRBJ2-6, reads DVKVTQSSRYLVKRTGEKVFLECVQDMDHENMFWYRQDPGLGLRLIYFSYDVKMKEKGDIPEGYSVSREKKERFSLILESASTNQTSMYLCASSMLVTSGANVLTFGAGSRLTVL.

Concerning this clonotype: A much larger clone sits a single nucleotide away, making a read error possible. The chain couples TRBV7-2 to TRBJ1-6; D remains unclear. CDR3 length: 12 amino acids. V lost 3 bases and J lost 9, with 6 bases in between. CDR1 SGHTA and CDR2 FQGNSA come from the germline V gene. In DNA form, the CDR3 reads TGTGCCAGCAGCTTGCTGAGTTCACCCCTCCACTTT. The encoded protein is CASSLLSSPLHF.

This clonotype was counted between two and nine times. The chain couples TRBV20-1 to TRBJ2-7, with TRBD1 matching 8 bases. The CDR3 is made up of 14 amino acids. V gave up 7 bases and J gave up 2 bases; unmatched junction bases: 10. Per germline, CDR1 DFQATT and CDR2 SNEGSKA (reference sequence). The CDR3 DNA reads as TGCAGTGTCCGGTCTCGGGACAGGACCTACGAGCAGTACTTC. Translation: CSVRSRDRTYEQYF.

The J gene is TRBJ2-5, the V gene TRBV3-1; 12 nucleotides align to TRBD2. The germline CDR1 and CDR2 sequences are LGHDT and YNNKEL (reference sequence). CDR3 length: 18 amino acids. The V and J ends lost 2 bases and 2 bases, in that order; junction bases with no gene match: 9. The CDR3 DNA reads TGTGCCAGCAGCCAAAACGCACTAGCGGGGGGTCGACAAGAGACCCAGTACTTC. Translated, it gives CASSQNALAGGRQETQYF.

CDR3 amino acids: CSEGEGAYGYTF. The CDR3 nucleotides are TGCAGCGAGGGGGAGGGGGCCTATGGCTACACCTTC. V gene TRBV29-1 combines with J gene TRBJ1-2; 7 bases line up with TRBD1. The germline V gene has CDR1 SQVTM and CDR2 ANQGSEA. CDR3 length: 12 amino acids. Unmatched junction bases numbered 6, after V lost 7 bases and J lost 4 bases. Supplemented by reference TRBV29-1 and TRBJ1-2, the full variable domain reads SAVISQKPSRDICQRGTSLTIQCQVDSQVTMMFWYRQQPGQSLTLIATANQGSEATYESGFVIDKFPISRPNLTFSTLTVSNMSPEDSSIYLCSEGEGAYGYTFGSGTRLTVV.

V usage is TRBV10-3 and J usage is TRBJ1-1; 8 bases align to TRBD1. Looked up from germline, CDR1 is ENHRY and CDR2 is SYGVKD. This CDR3 contains 15 residues. With 3 bases clipped from V and 0 bases from J, the junction kept 3 bases outside the gene matches. The CDR3 loop reads CAISDRGRVNTEAFF. CDR3 coding DNA: TGTGCCATCAGTGACAGGGGGCGGGTGAACACTGAAGCTTTCTTT.

This rearrangement joins TRBV20-1 to TRBJ1-2, with 9 bases lining up with TRBD1. The CDR3 runs to 15 residues. Trimming at V came to 3 bases and at J to 4 bases, leaving 9 bases not matched to a gene. CDR1 is DFQATT and CDR2 is SNEGSKA in the germline V gene (reference sequence). CDR3 loop: CSARTRTGALYGYTF. CDR3 coding DNA: TGCAGTGCTAGGACGAGGACAGGGGCCCTCTATGGCTACACCTTC.

This clonotype was detected only once. In DNA form, the CDR3 reads TGTGCCAGCAGACGTACAGAGGCCGACGGTCAACTGTTTTTT. Translation: CASRRTEADGQLFF. The genes are TRBV12-3 or TRBV12-4 and TRBJ1-4; D is undetermined. The CDR3 consists of 14 residues. V lost 6 bases to trimming and J lost 12 bases, with 20 bases between them.

The chain has TRBV20-1 and TRBJ2-3; 11 nucleotides agree with TRBD2. The V gene end was trimmed by 6 bases and the J gene end by 2 bases; junction bases not matched to a gene: 10. The CDR3 sequence is 16 residues long. Germline V CDR1 and CDR2: DFQATT, SNEGSKA (reference sequence). The CDR3 DNA follows: TGCAGTGCCCTGCGCCCTAGCGGGGGGTTCACAGATACGCAGTATTTT. Its protein product is CSALRPSGGFTDTQYF.

The genes are TRBV25-1 and TRBJ1-1; tentative D call: TRBD1 (6 bases). The V end lost 3 bases, the J end lost 0 bases, and 14 bases lay between the germline ends. Germline values: CDR1 MGHDK, CDR2 SYGVNS. The CDR3 is 16 residues long. The DNA for the CDR3 is TGTGCCAGCAGTGACACAGGGAAGAGTTTGAACACTGAAGCTTTCTTT. Translation: CASSDTGKSLNTEAFF.

The V and J genes are TRBV12-3 or TRBV12-4 and TRBJ1-1; possible D gene TRBD1, 6 bases. V was pared by 7 bases and J by 6 bases, with 15 bases between. The CDR3 consists of 13 residues. The CDR3 spells CASNKGGLAEAFF. The CDR3 region has the DNA TGTGCCAGCAACAAGGGGGGGTTGGCTGAAGCTTTCTTT.

CDR3: CASSSDQSVQYF. In nucleotides, the CDR3 is TGTGCCAGCAGCTCAGATCAAAGCGTCCAGTACTTC. The V and J genes are TRBV11-2 and TRBJ2-4; D not resolved. Germline assignment: CDR1 SGHAT and CDR2 FQNNGV. This CDR3 is 12 amino acids long. Trimming stripped 4 bases from V and 13 bases from J, with 14 bases between. Full variable domain (missing parts from reference TRBV11-2 and TRBJ2-4): EAGVAQSPRYKIIEKRQSVAFWCNPISGHATLYWYQQILGQGPKLLIQFQNNGVVDDSQLPKDRFSAERLKGVDSTLKIQPAKLEDSAVYLCASSSDQSVQYFGAGTRLSVL.

V and J are TRBV5-6 and TRBJ1-5, with D possibly TRBD1 on 6 matching bases. Trimming left V 5 bases short and J 6 bases short, with 18 bases between. This CDR3 region has 15 residues. The germline V gene encodes CDR1 SGHDT and CDR2 YYEEEE. CDR3 DNA: TGTGCCAGCAGGCAGTCAGGGGAGGTGGGTCAGCCCCAGCATTTT. It translates to CASRQSGEVGQPQHF.

This clonotype was observed a handful of times. This rearrangement joins TRBV4-3 to TRBJ2-3; weak D call: TRBD2 (6 bases). V lost 0 bases, J lost 14 bases, and 18 bases lay in between. The CDR3 is made up of 14 amino acids. CDR1 is LGHNA and CDR2 is YSLEER in the germline V gene. This CDR3 is CASSQDLRRGGGYF. CDR3 sequence (DNA): TGCGCCAGCAGCCAAGATCTACGGCGGGGCGGTGGGTATTTT.

This clonotype was detected a few times. This chain uses TRBV10-3 with TRBJ1-2; 7 bases are a match to TRBD1. With 6 bases clipped from V and 1 base from J, the junction kept 5 bases outside the gene matches. Germline values: CDR1 ENHRY, CDR2 SYGVKD. The CDR3 has 14 amino acids. CDR3 region: CAIRGTAFNYGYTF. For the CDR3, the DNA is TGTGCCATCAGGGGGACAGCTTTTAACTATGGCTACACCTTC.

V and J are TRBV29-1 and TRBJ2-3; unclear D gene. The CDR3 has 13 amino acids. V was shortened by 2 bases and J by 3 bases, with 9 bases between the two germline ends. Germline loops: CDR1 SQVTM, CDR2 ANQGSEA. The CDR3 DNA is TGCAGCGTTGAAATGGGATTAACAGATACGCAGTATTTT. As protein: CSVEMGLTDTQYF.

The rearrangement joins TRBV4-2 to TRBJ2-1; D gene unclear. Trimming cost V 0 bases and J 0 bases, with 9 bases left between them. CDR3 length equals 16 residues. CDR1 is LGHNA and CDR2 is YNFKEQ in the germline V gene. The CDR3 DNA sequence: TGTGCCAGCAGCCAAGAGTGGGCCACCTCCTACAATGAGCAGTTCTTC. Translating gives CASSQEWATSYNEQFF.

CDR3 sequence (DNA): TGCAGTGCCCCCGAAAGATCGGGACAGGGGGCTAGGGGCTACACCTTC. It is translated as CSAPERSGQGARGYTF. This chain links TRBV20-1 with TRBJ1-2, with TRBD1 matching 12 bases. With 6 bases clipped from V and 8 bases from J, the junction kept 16 bases outside the gene matches. Germline CDR1 is DFQATT and CDR2 is SNEGSKA (reference sequence). This CDR3 contains 16 residues.

The CDR3 DNA sequence: TGTGCCAGCAGTTCCCCCCTCGAGGGGTGGACAGATACGCAGTATTTT. Protein sequence: CASSSPLEGWTDTQYF. The V and J genes are TRBV28 and TRBJ2-3; D assignment may be TRBD1 or TRBD2 (5 bases each). The CDR3 runs 16 residues. The germline gives CDR1 MDHEN, CDR2 SYDVKM. Trimming shortened V by 4 bases and J by 3 bases, and 17 bases separated the two germline ends.

This clonotype turned up a few times. The chain combines TRBV27 with TRBJ1-2; D call uncertain. CDR1 is MNHEY, CDR2 SMNVEV, per germline (reference sequence). This CDR3 is built from 15 residues. Trimming cost V 2 bases and J 1 base, with 11 bases left between them. CDR3 DNA sequence: TGTGCCAGCAGTTTAGGATCGTCGGTTAACTATGGCTACACCTTC. Its protein product is CASSLGSSVNYGYTF.

The rearrangement links TRBV20-1 to TRBJ2-5, with D maybe TRBD1 (6 bases). CDR3 length: 14 residues. V was shortened by 5 bases and J by 9 bases, with 22 bases between the two germline ends. Per germline, CDR1 DFQATT and CDR2 SNEGSKA (reference sequence). The CDR3 bases are TGCAGTGCTGGGTCAGGTGGGGGCGCCCAGGCCCAGTACTTC. Its translation: CSAGSGGGAQAQYF.

This clonotype was counted between two and nine times. The chain uses TRBV21-1 and TRBJ2-7; TRBD1 is taken as the D call from the table, unchecked against the DNA. TRBV21-1 is described as a pseudogene. This CDR3 has 15 amino acids. CDR3 region: CASSKAGDTSYEQYF. DNA for the CDR3: TGTGCCAGCAGCAAAGCTGGGGACACCTCCTACGAGCAGTACTTC.

This clonotype has a handful of counts. CDR3 protein: CASSLSREAGYTF. Here the CDR3 DNA reads TGTGCCAGCAGTTTGTCCAGGGAGGCTGGCTACACCTTC. The V and J genes are TRBV27 and TRBJ1-2; TRBD1 might be the D (5 bases). Trimming took off 3 bases at V and 7 bases at J, with 12 bases between the two ends. Germline-derived CDR1 and CDR2 are MNHEY and SMNVEV (reference sequence). This CDR3 is built from 13 residues.

This clonotype was counted only a few times. V gene TRBV7-2 combines with J gene TRBJ2-4, with TRBD1 matching 8 bases. Germline V lookup: CDR1 SGHTA, CDR2 FQGNSA. The CDR3 covers 14 residues. J was trimmed by 7 bases and V by 4 bases; bases with no gene match: 6. The CDR3 DNA reads TGTGCCAGCAGCTCGGACAGGGTAAAGAACATTCAGTACTTC. Translated, it gives CASSSDRVKNIQYF.

The chain has TRBV20-1 and TRBJ2-5, with 8 bases lining up with TRBD2. V lost 3 bases, J lost 3 bases, and 9 bases stayed unmatched. CDR3 size: 15 residues. Germline V gene lookup returns CDR1 DFQATT and CDR2 SNEGSKA (reference sequence). The CDR3 sequence is CSARPGRAGEETQYF. Here the CDR3 DNA reads TGCAGTGCTAGGCCGGGACGAGCGGGGGAAGAGACCCAGTACTTC.

CDR3 in DNA: TGTGCCAGCAGTTTTGGACTAGCGAGCAGGGAGACCCAGTACTTC. This translates into CASSFGLASRETQYF. The chain carries TRBV28 and TRBJ2-7, with 9 positions matching TRBD2. The DNA end lines up better with TRBJ2-5; the J call may be wrong. The V gene's germline CDR1 is MDHEN and CDR2 SYDVKM. CDR3 length equals 15 residues.